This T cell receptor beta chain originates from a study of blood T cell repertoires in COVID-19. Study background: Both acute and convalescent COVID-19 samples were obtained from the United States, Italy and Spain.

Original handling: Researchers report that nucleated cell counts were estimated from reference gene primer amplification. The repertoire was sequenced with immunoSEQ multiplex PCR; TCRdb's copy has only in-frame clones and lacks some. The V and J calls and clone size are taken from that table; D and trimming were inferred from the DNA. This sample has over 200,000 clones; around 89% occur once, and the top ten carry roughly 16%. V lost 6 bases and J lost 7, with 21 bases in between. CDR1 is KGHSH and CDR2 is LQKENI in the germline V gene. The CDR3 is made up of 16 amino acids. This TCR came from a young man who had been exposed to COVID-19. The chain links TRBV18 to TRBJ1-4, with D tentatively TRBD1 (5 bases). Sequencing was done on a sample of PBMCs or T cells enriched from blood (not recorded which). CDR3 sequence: CASSPPGMGQGEKLFF. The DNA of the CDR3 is TGTGCCAGCTCTCCCCCCGGCATGGGGCAGGGTGAAAAACTGTTTTTT.